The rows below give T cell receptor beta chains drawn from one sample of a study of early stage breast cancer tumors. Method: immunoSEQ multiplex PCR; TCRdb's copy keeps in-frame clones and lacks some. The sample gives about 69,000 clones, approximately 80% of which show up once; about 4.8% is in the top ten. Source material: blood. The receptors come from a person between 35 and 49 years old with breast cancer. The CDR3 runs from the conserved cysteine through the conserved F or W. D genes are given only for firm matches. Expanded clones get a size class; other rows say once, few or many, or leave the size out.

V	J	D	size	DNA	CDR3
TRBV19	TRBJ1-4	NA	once	TGTGCCAGTAGTCCAATCAGAGAGGGCTATTATGAAAAACTGTTTTTT	CASSPIREGYYEKLFF
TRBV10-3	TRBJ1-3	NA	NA	TGTGCCATAGGGGGGGAAACTGGAAACACCATATATTTT	CAIGGETGNTIYF
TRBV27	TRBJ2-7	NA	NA	TGTGCCAGCAGCCCCGTAATGTTCGACGAGCAGTACTTC	CASSPVMFDEQYF
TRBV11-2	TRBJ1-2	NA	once	TGTGCCAGCAAACCCGTTGAGGGGTCGGACTATGGCTACACCTTC	CASKPVEGSDYGYTF
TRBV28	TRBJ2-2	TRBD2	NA	TGTGCCAGCAGTGACAGTAGCGGGAGGAACACCGGGGAGCTGTTTTTT	CASSDSSGRNTGELFF
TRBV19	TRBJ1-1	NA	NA	TGTGCCAGTAGCACACGGAAGGGAGGGTTGACTGAAGCTTTCTTT	CASSTRKGGLTEAFF
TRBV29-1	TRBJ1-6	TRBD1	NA	TGCAGCGAGACCGGGACAGAACCCAATTCACCCCTCCACTTT	CSETGTEPNSPLHF
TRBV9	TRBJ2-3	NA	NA	TGTGCCAGCAGCGCCAGTGGTATTACAGATACGCAGTATTTT	CASSASGITDTQYF
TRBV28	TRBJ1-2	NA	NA	TGTGCCTTGTTAGAGGGAACTTATGGCTACACCTTC	CALLEGTYGYTF
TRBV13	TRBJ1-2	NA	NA	TGTGCCAGCAGCCCTTCACAGGCGAGTCTAATATTTAACTATGGCTACACCTTC	CASSPSQASLIFNYGYTF
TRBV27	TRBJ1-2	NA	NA	TGTGCCAGCAGTTTGGGCAGGGACAACTATGGCTACACCTTC	CASSLGRDNYGYTF
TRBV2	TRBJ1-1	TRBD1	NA	TGTGCCAGTTCCACCGGGACAGCGAACACTGAAGCTTTCTTT	CASSTGTANTEAFF
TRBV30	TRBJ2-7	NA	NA	TGTGCCTGGAGTGGGAGGCGCAGCGGTTCGGAAAACGAGCAGTACTTC	CAWSGRRSGSENEQYF
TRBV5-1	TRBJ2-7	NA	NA	TGCGCCAGCAGCTTGTGGGGGTCCTACGAGCAGTACTTC	CASSLWGSYEQYF
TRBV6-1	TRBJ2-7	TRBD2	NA	TGTGCCAGCATTGGCGGGAGTCTCGACGAGCAGTACTTC	CASIGGSLDEQYF
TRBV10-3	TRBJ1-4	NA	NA	TGTGCCATCAGTGAGGGCGGGGGGACTAATGAAAAACTGTTTTTT	CAISEGGGTNEKLFF
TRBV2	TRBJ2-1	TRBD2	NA	TGTGCCAGCAGAATAGCGGGAGTCTCCTACAATGAGCAGTTCTTC	CASRIAGVSYNEQFF
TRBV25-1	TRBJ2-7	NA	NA	TGTGCCAGCAGTTTCTCAGGGGACGAGCAGTACTTC	CASSFSGDEQYF
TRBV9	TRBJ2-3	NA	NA	TGTGCCAGCGGCCGGGATGGGAGTACGCAGTATTTT	CASGRDGSTQYF
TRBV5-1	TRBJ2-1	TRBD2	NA	TGCGCCAGCAGCTTGGGGACTAGCGGGAGGGGTGAGCAGTTCTTC	CASSLGTSGRGEQFF
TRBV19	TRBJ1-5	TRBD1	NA	TGTGCCAGTGTAATCCCGGGACAGGGACAGCCCCAGCATTTT	CASVIPGQGQPQHF
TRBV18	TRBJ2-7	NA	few	TGTGCCAGCTCACCCCCGTGGTCCTACGAGCAGTACTTC	CASSPPWSYEQYF
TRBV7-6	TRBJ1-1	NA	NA	TGTGCCAGCAAACCTTTCGGGGAGACGAACACTGAAGCTTTCTTT	CASKPFGETNTEAFF
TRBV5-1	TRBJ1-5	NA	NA	TGCGCCAGCAGCCCAGGAACGACGGGTTCTCAGCCCCAGCATTTT	CASSPGTTGSQPQHF
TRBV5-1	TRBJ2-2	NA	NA	TGCGCCAGCAGCTTGGAAGATTCCAGCGGGCTATGGGGTGGCACCGGGGAGCTGTTTTTT	CASSLEDSSGLWGGTGELFF
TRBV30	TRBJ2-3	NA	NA	TGTGCCCGGGGCCGAGATACGCAGTATTTT	CARGRDTQYF
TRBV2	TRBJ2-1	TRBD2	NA	TGTGCCAGCACCCTCGGCGGCCTAGCGGGAGAGTCCTACAATGAGCAGTTCTTC	CASTLGGLAGESYNEQFF
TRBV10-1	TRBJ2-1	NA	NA	TGCGCCAGCAGTGAATCAGGGGGGCTAGGTGAGCAGTTCTTC	CASSESGGLGEQFF
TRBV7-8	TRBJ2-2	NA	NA	TGTGCCAGCAGCCCCATGGGCGGCACCGGGGAGCTGTTTTTT	CASSPMGGTGELFF
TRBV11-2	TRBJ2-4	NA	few	TGTGCCAGCAGCTTAGCCTGGGGGCAGGCTAACATTCAGTACTTC	CASSLAWGQANIQYF
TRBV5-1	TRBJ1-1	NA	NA	TGCGCCAGCAGCTTGTTACAGGGCACTGAAGCTTTCTTT	CASSLLQGTEAFF
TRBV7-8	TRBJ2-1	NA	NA	TGTGCCAGCAGCCGCGATTGGGAGGCTGCTCCGTTCTTC	CASSRDWEAAPFF
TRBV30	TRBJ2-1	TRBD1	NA	TGTGCCTGGAGTCCAGGGACAGGGATCCATGAGCAGTTCTTC	CAWSPGTGIHEQFF
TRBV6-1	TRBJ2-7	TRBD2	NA	TGTGCCAGCAGTGGCGGGAGTGTCACCTACGAGCAGTACTTC	CASSGGSVTYEQYF
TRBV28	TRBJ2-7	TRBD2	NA	TGTGCCAGCAGTTCGCGACTAGCGGGAGATATTTCCTACGAGCAGTACTTC	CASSSRLAGDISYEQYF
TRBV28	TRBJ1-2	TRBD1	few	TGTGCCAGCAGGGGACAGGGAGACTATGGCTACACCTTC	CASRGQGDYGYTF
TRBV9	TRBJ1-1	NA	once	TGTGCCAGCAGCCCCCGGACCTCGAACACTGAAGCTTTCTTT	CASSPRTSNTEAFF
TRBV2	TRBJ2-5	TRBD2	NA	TGTGCCAGCAGGCCCGCGGGGGGTGAGACCCAGTACTTC	CASRPAGGETQYF
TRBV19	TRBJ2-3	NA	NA	TGTGCCAGTAGGGTAGCGGTATCAAGGGATACGCAGTATTTT	CASRVAVSRDTQYF
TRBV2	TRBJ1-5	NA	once	TGTGCCAGCAGTGAATTCCAGGTTGTCAATCAGCCCCAGCATTTT	CASSEFQVVNQPQHF
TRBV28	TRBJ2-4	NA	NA	TGTGCCAGCAGTTTTCCCCCTAGCGTCGGGCAAAACATTCAGTACTTC	CASSFPPSVGQNIQYF
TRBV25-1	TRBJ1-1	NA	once	TGTGCCAGCAGTGAATTTAAGGGGCGGTACACTGAAGCTTTCTTT	CASSEFKGRYTEAFF
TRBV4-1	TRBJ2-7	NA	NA	TGCGCCAGCAGCCAAGATCTGGCGGCCCCCTACGAGCAGTACTTC	CASSQDLAAPYEQYF
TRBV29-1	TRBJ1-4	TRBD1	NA	TGCAGCGTTGCGAGGACAGGGGGAGAAAAACTGTTTTTT	CSVARTGGEKLFF
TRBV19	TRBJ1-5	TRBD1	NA	TGTGCCAGTAGTATCGACAGGGTTCAGCCCCAGCATTTT	CASSIDRVQPQHF
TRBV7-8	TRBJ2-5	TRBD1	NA	TGTGCCAGCAGCTCCGGGACAGGGGAGAGGACCCAGTACTTC	CASSSGTGERTQYF
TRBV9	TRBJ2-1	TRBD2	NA	TGTGCCAGCAGCGATCGGACTAGCGGATACAATGAGCAGTTCTTC	CASSDRTSGYNEQFF
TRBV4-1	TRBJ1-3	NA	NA	TGCGCCAGCAGCCAAGAGCCCCCCTCTGGAAACACCATATATTTT	CASSQEPPSGNTIYF
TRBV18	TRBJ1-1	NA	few	TGTGCCAGCTCACCCGGAAACACTGAAGCTTTCTTT	CASSPGNTEAFF
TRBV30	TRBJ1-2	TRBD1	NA	TGTGCCTGTACAGGGGTTTATGGAGGCTACACCTTC	CACTGVYGGYTF
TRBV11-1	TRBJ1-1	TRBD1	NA	TGTGCCAGCAGCTTAACAATGAGTGGGACAGGAGATGAAGCTTTCTTT	CASSLTMSGTGDEAFF
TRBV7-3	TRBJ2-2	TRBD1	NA	TGTGCCAGCAGCCGTATACTTCACCCCCCCGGGACAGGGGGTATCGGGGAGCTGTTTTTT	CASSRILHPPGTGGIGELFF
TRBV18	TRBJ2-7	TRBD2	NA	TGTGCCAGCTCAAATGAGCGGGAGGGCCTCTCCTACGAGCAGTACTTC	CASSNEREGLSYEQYF
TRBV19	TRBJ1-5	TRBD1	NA	TGTGCCAGTAGTACTCCGGGACAGGGAAGCAATCAGCCCCAGCATTTT	CASSTPGQGSNQPQHF
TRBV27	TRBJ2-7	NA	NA	TGTGCCAGCAGTCAACAACAGAGCTACGAGCAGTACTTC	CASSQQQSYEQYF
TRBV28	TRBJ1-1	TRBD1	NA	TGTGCCAGCAGTTTATCCTACGACAGGGCGGACACTGAAGCTTTCTTT	CASSLSYDRADTEAFF
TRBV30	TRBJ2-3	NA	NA	TGTGCCTGGAGTTTTCAGGGGTCAGATACGCAGTATTTT	CAWSFQGSDTQYF